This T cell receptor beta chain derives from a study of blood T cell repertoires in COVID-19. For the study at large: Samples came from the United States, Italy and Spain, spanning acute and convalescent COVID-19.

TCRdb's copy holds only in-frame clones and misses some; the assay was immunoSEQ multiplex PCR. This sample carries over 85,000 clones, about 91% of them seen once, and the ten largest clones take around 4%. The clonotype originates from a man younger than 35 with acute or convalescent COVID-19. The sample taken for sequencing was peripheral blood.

CDR3 protein: CASFPGVVSGANVLTF. The CDR3 coding sequence is TGTGCCAGCTTCCCGGGTGTGGTCTCTGGGGCCAACGTCCTGACTTTC. The rearrangement links TRBV19 to TRBJ2-6, with D uncertain. V gave up 9 bases and J gave up 0 bases, with 15 bases separating them. The CDR3 contains 16 residues. CDR1 LNHDA and CDR2 SQIVND come from the germline V gene (reference sequence).